The source of this T cell receptor (beta chain) is a study of response to subunit inactivated influenza vaccine. Whole-study findings and limits: Authors suggested each seasonal flu vaccination may recruit only limited numbers of new T cells.

TCRdb analysed the RT-PCR reads with MiXCR anew, one entry per CDR3 protein. The sample shows 500,000 to 600,000 distinct CDR3 sequences, approximately 15% of them seen only once. To note about this clonotype: Its target is unknown.

This receptor was taken from a man aged 45-65 years who received an inactivated influenza vaccine. The sample in question was PBMCs from blood, obtained roughly 12 days after vaccination.

For the CDR3, the DNA is TGTGCCAGCTCACCAACAGGGGCCGCAACACAGTACTTC. Protein product: CASSPTGAATQYF. The V gene is TRBV18, the J gene TRBJ2-7; 7 positions match TRBD1. Germline loops: CDR1 KGHSH, CDR2 LQKENI. The CDR3 is made up of 13 amino acids. Trimming took 2 bases from V and 10 from J; bases not matched to a gene: 8.